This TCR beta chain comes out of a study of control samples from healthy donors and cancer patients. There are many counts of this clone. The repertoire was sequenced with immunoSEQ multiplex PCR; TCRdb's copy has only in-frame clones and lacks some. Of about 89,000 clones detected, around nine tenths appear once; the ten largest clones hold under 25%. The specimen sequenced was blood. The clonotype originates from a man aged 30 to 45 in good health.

CDR3 coding DNA: TGCGCCAGCAGCCTAGCTACAGGGGCGCCAGGAAACACCATATATTTT. Protein sequence: CASSLATGAPGNTIYF. The chain couples TRBV5-1 to TRBJ1-3; 7 positions agree with TRBD1. The CDR3 runs to 16 residues. Germline V lookup: CDR1 SGHRS, CDR2 YFSETQ. Trimming removed 4 bases from V and 4 bases from J; junction bases left unmatched: 11.